The T cell receptor beta chain under discussion was sequenced for a study of blood T cell repertoires in COVID-19. How the authors handled the data: Amplifying reference gene primers gave estimates of nucleated cell counts. Data came from immunoSEQ multiplex PCR; TCRdb stores just in-frame clones and leaves some out. The D gene and trimming were derived from the DNA, and the V and J assignments and clone size from that table. The table includes tens of thousands of clones, over 70% detected once. V gave up 3 bases and J gave up 5 bases; unmatched junction bases: 4. The CDR3 contains 14 residues. Germline V gene lookup returns CDR1 LNHDA and CDR2 SQIVND (reference sequence).

The V and J genes are TRBV19 and TRBJ2-7; 10 bases match TRBD1. The TCR comes from a man between 45 and 60 years old with active COVID-19. The sequenced sample consisted of peripheral blood. CDR3 coding DNA: TGTGCCAGTAGTATGGGGGACAGGGGAAACGAGCAGTACTTC. As protein: CASSMGDRGNEQYF.